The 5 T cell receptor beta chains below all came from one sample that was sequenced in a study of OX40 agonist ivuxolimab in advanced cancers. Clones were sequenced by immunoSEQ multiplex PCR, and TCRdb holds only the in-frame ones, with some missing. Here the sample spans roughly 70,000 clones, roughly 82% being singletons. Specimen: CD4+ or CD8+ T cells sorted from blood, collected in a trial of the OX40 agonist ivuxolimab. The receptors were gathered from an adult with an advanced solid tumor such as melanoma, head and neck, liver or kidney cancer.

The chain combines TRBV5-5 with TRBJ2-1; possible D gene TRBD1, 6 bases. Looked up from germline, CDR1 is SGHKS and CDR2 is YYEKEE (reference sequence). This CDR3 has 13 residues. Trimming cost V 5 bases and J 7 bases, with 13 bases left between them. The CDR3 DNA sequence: TGTGCCAGCAGGCGTGCCGGGACAAATGAGCAGTTCTTC. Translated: CASRRAGTNEQFF.

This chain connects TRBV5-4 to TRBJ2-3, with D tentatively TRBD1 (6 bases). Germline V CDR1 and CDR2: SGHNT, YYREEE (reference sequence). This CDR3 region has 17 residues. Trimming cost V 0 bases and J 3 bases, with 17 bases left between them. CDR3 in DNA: TGTGCCAGCAGCTTGGAGCTTGCAAGGGGGAGTACAGATACGCAGTATTTT. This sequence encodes CASSLELARGSTDTQYF. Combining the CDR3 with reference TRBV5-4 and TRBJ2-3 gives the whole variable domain ETGVTQSPTHLIKTRGQQVTLRCSSQSGHNTVSWYQQALGQGPQFIFQYYREEENGRGNFPPRFSGLQFPNYSSELNVNALELDDSALYLCASSLELARGSTDTQYFGPGTRLTVL.

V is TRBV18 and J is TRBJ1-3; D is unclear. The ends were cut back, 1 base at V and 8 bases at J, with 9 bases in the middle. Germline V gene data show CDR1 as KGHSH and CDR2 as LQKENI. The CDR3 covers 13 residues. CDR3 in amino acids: CASSPRLEDTIYF. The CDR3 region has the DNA TGTGCCAGCTCACCACGCCTAGAGGACACCATATATTTT.

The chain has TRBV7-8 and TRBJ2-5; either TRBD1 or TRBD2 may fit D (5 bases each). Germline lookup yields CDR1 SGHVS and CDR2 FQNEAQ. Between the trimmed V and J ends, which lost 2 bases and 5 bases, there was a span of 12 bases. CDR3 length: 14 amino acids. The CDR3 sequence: CASSLRLGTETQYF. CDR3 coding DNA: TGTGCCAGCAGCTTAAGGCTGGGGACGGAGACCCAGTACTTC.

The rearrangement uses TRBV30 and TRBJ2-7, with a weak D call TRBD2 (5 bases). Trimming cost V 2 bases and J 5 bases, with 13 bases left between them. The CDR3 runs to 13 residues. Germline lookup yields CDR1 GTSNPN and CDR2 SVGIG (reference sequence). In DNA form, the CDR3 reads TGTGCCTGGAGTCGAGGGAATCTCGACGAGCAGTACTTC. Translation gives CAWSRGNLDEQYF.